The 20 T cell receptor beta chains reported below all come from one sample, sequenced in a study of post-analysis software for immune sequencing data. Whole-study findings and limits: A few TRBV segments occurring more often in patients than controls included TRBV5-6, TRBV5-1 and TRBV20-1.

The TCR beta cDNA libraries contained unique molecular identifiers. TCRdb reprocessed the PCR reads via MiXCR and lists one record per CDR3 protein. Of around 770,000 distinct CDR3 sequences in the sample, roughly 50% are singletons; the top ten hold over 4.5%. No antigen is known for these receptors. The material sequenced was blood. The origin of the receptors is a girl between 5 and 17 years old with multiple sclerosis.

CDR3 nucleotide sequence: TGCAGCGTTGAAGATCAGGAACAGGGGAACACTGAAGCTTTCTTT. Translating gives CSVEDQEQGNTEAFF. The chain carries TRBV29-1 and TRBJ1-1; D is possibly TRBD1 (6 bases). The germline V gene encodes CDR1 SQVTM and CDR2 ANQGSEA. CDR3 length: 15 residues. V dropped 0 bases and J dropped 1 base, with 12 bases sitting between them. The full variable domain, rest sourced from reference TRBV29-1 and TRBJ1-1, is SAVISQKPSRDICQRGTSLTIQCQVDSQVTMMFWYRQQPGQSLTLIATANQGSEATYESGFVIDKFPISRPNLTFSTLTVSNMSPEDSSIYLCSVEDQEQGNTEAFFGQGTRLTVV.

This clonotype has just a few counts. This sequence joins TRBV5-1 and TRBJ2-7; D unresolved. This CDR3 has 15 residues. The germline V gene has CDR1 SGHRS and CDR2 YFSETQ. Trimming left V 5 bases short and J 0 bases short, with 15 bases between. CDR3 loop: CASSHGPTSSYEQYF. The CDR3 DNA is TGCGCCAGCAGTCACGGACCCACGAGCTCCTACGAGCAGTACTTC.

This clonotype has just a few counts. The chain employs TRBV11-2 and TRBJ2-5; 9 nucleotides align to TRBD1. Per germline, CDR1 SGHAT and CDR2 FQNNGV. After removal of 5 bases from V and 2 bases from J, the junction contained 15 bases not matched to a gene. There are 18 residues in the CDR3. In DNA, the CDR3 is TGTGCCAGCAGCCGAGTAACTCGGACAGGGGACCTTCAAGAGACCCAGTACTTC. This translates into CASSRVTRTGDLQETQYF.

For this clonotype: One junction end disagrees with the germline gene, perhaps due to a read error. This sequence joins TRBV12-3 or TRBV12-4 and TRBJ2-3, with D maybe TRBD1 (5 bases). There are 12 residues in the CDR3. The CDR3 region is CATSGFTGTQYF. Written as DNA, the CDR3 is TGTGCCACTTCAGGGTTCACAGGTACGCAGTATTTT.

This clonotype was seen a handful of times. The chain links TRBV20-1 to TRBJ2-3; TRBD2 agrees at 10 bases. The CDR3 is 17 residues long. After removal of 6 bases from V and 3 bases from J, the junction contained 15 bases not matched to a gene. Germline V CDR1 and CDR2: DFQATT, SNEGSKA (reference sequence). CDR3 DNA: TGCAGTGCCATGGGGCTAGCGGGAGTTAGGCGGACAGATACGCAGTATTTT. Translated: CSAMGLAGVRRTDTQYF.

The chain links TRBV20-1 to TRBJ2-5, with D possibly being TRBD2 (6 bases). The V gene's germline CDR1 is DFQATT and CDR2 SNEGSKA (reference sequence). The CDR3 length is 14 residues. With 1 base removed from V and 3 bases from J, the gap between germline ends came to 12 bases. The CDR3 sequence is CSARGEWGEETQYF. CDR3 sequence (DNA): TGCAGTGCTAGAGGGGAATGGGGGGAAGAGACCCAGTACTTC.

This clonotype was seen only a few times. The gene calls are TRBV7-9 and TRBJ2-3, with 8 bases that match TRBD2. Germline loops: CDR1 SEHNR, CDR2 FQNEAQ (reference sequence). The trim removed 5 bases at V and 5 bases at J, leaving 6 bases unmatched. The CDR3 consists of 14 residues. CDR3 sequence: CASSLGLVEDTQYF. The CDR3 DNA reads TGTGCCAGCAGCCTGGGACTAGTGGAAGATACGCAGTATTTT.

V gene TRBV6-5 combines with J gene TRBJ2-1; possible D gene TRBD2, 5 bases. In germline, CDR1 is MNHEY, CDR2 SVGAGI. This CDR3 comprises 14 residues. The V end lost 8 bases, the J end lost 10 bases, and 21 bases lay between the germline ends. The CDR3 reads CASQDSVLAYEQFF. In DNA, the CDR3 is TGTGCCAGCCAGGATAGCGTCCTTGCCTACGAGCAGTTCTTC.

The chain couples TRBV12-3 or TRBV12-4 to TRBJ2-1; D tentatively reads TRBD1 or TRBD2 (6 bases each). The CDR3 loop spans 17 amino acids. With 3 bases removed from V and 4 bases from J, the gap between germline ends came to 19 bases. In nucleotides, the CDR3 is TGTGCCAGCAGTTTTGGGACCAGGGGAGGCCTTTACAATGAGCAGTTCTTC. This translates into CASSFGTRGGLYNEQFF.

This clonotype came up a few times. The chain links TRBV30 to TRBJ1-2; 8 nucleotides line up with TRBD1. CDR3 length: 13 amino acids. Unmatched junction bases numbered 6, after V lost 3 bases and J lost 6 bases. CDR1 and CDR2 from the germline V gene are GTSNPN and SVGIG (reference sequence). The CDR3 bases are TGTGCCTGGAGCAGGGGACAGGAGGATGGCTACACCTTC. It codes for CAWSRGQEDGYTF.

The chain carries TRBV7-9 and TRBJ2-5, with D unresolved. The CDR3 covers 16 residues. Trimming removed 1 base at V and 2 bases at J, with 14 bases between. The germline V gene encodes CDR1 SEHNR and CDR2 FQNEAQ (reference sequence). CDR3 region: CASSLGQTRLQETQYF. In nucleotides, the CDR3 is TGTGCCAGCAGCTTAGGGCAGACACGGCTACAAGAGACCCAGTACTTC. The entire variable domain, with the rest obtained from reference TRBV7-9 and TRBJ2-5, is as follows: DTGVSQNPRHKITKRGQNVTFRCDPISEHNRLYWYRQTLGQGPEFLTYFQNEAQLEKSRLLSDRFSAERPKGSFSTLEIQRTEQGDSAMYLCASSLGQTRLQETQYFGPGTRLLVL.

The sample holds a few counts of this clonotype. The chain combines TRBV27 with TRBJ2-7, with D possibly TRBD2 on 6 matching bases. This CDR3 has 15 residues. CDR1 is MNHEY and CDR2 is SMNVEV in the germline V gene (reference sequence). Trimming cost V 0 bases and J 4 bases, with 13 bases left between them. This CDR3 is CASSLSIQTSYEQYF. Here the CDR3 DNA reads TGTGCCAGCAGTTTATCGATTCAGACTAGTTACGAGCAGTACTTC.

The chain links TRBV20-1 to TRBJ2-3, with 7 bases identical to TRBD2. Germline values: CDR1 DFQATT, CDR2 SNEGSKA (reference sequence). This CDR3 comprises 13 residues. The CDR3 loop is CSYKRGSTDTQYF. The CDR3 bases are TGCAGCTACAAGCGGGGATCCACAGATACGCAGTATTTT.

This CDR3 is CASSFPRQGSQETQYF. The CDR3, as DNA: TGTGCCAGCAGTTTCCCCCGACAGGGATCCCAAGAGACCCAGTACTTC. The chain recombines TRBV28 with TRBJ2-5; 7 bases align to TRBD1. The CDR3 is made up of 16 amino acids. V lost 3 bases to trimming and J lost 1 base; unmatched junction nucleotides: 8. Germline V lookup: CDR1 MDHEN, CDR2 SYDVKM.

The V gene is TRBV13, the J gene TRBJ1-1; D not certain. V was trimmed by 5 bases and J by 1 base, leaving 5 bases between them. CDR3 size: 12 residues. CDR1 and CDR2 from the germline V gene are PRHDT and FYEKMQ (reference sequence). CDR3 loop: CASSDKNTEAFF. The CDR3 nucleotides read TGTGCCAGCAGCGACAAGAACACTGAAGCTTTCTTT.

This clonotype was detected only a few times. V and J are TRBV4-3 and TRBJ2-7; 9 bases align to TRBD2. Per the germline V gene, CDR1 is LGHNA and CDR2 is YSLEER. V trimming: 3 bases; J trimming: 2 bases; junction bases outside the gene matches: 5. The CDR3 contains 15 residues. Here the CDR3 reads CASSQSSGTPYEQYF. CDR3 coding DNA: TGCGCCAGCAGCCAGTCTAGCGGGACCCCCTACGAGCAGTACTTC.

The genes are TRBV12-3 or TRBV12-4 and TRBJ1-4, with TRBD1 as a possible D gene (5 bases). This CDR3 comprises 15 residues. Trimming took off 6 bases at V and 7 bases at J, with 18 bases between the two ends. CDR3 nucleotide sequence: TGTGCCAGCAGCCGCGGTGGATCGGGGGGTGAAAAACTGTTTTTT. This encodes CASSRGGSGGEKLFF.

As DNA, the CDR3 is TGTGCCAGCAGCACGACAGGGGCTGAGCTGTTTTTT. Protein sequence: CASSTTGAELFF. The chain links TRBV7-9 to TRBJ2-2; TRBD1 matches at 8 bases. The CDR3 consists of 12 residues. With V trimmed by 5 bases and J by 11 bases, 4 bases remained unmatched. Germline CDR1 reads SEHNR; CDR2 reads FQNEAQ (reference sequence).

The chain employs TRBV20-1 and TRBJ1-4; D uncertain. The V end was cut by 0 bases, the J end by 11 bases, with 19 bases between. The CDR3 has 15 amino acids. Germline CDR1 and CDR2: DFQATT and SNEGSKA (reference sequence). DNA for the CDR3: TGCAGTGCTAGAGATAATGGGGAAGCCGGGCGGAAACTGTTTTTT. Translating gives CSARDNGEAGRKLFF.

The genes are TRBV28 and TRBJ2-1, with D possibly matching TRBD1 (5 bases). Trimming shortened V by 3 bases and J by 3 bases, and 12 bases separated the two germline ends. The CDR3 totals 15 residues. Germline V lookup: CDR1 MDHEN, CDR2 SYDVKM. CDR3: CASSFRGAYYNEQFF. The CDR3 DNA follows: TGTGCCAGCAGTTTTCGTGGGGCTTACTACAATGAGCAGTTCTTC.